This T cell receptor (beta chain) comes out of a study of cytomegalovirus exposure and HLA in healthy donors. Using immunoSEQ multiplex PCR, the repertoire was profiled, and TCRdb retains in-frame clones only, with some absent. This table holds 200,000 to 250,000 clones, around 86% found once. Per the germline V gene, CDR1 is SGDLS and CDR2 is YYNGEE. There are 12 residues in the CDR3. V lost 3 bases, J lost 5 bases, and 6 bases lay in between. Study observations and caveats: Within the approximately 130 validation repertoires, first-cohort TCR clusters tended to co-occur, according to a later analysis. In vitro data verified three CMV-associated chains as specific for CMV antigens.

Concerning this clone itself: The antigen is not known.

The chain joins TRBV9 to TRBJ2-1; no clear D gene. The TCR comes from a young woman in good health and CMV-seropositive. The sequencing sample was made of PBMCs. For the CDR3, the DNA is TGTGCCAGCAGCGCTCGGGACAATGAGCAGTTCTTC. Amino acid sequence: CASSARDNEQFF.